The 21 T cell receptor beta chains below come from one sample, sequenced in a study of shared clonotypes between healthy human individuals. Naive CD8 cells lacked CD45RO and underwent positive selection for CCR7, leaving out terminally differentiated effector memory CD45RA+ cells. This table comes from immunoSEQ multiplex PCR, and its TCRdb copy is limited to in-frame clones, with some not included. The sample records more than 2 million clones, about 95% being singletons. Sequenced material: naive CD8+ T cells sorted from blood. The receptor source for this set is a man between 18 and 35 years old in good health.

V is TRBV19 and J is TRBJ2-1, with 7 nucleotides matching TRBD2. V dropped 5 bases and J dropped 3; count of bases not matched to a gene: 4. This CDR3 contains 14 residues. The germline CDR1 and CDR2 sequences are LNHDA and SQIVND (reference sequence). CDR3 amino acids: CASSDWGGYNEQFF. CDR3 bases: TGTGCCAGTAGTGACTGGGGGGGCTACAATGAGCAGTTCTTC.

CDR3 coding DNA: TGTGCCAGTAGTAGCCGGGACTCCAGCTCCTACGAGCAGTACTTC. It codes for CASSSRDSSSYEQYF. The V and J genes are TRBV19 and TRBJ2-7; the D gene is possibly TRBD2 (6 bases). The CDR3 sequence is 15 residues long. Germline CDR1 and CDR2: LNHDA and SQIVND (reference sequence). Trimming left V 4 bases short and J 0 bases short, with 13 bases between.

The genes are TRBV6-5 and TRBJ2-4; D is ambiguous. This CDR3 is built from 11 residues. Trimming left V 4 bases short and J 14 bases short, with 12 bases between. Germline assignment: CDR1 MNHEY and CDR2 SVGAGI. CDR3 amino acids: CASSSGPFEYF. The CDR3 DNA sequence: TGTGCCAGCAGTTCGGGCCCCTTTGAGTACTTC.

V usage is TRBV29-1 and J usage is TRBJ2-2; unclear D gene. Per germline, CDR1 SQVTM and CDR2 ANQGSEA. This CDR3 has 11 residues. Trimming removed 5 bases from V and 6 bases from J, with 7 bases in between. The CDR3 DNA reads as TGCAGCGTTTACCTCTCCGGGGAGCTGTTTTTT. It encodes CSVYLSGELFF.

This rearrangement joins TRBV4-1 to TRBJ2-1; TRBD1 might be the D (5 bases). Trimming removed 4 bases from V and 6 bases from J, with 16 bases in between. The CDR3 has 15 residues. Germline V lookup: CDR1 MGHRA, CDR2 YSYEKL. In DNA, the CDR3 is TGCGCCAGCAGCCCTGGGGCCAAGTCTGGCAATGAGCAGTTCTTC. Protein product: CASSPGAKSGNEQFF.

The CDR3 nucleotides are TGTGCCAGCAGCCTCGACAGGGAGATGGGCGAGCAGTACTTC. Protein sequence: CASSLDREMGEQYF. V is TRBV7-8 and J is TRBJ2-7, with TRBD1 matching 7 bases. CDR1 and CDR2 from the germline V gene are SGHVS and FQNEAQ. The ends lost 5 bases at V and 6 bases at J; junction bases unmatched: 10. The CDR3 extends over 14 amino acids.

This clone was seen once. This same CDR3 is encoded by further DNA sequences in the sample. V is TRBV27 and J is TRBJ1-5; 8 nucleotides agree with TRBD1. The V and J ends lost 5 bases and 7 bases, in that order; junction bases with no gene match: 7. Germline loops: CDR1 MNHEY, CDR2 SMNVEV (reference sequence). This CDR3 is 14 amino acids long. The CDR3 DNA reads as TGTGCCAGCAGTCCCGGACAGGGAAGCCAGCCCCAGCATTTT. Residues: CASSPGQGSQPQHF.

The DNA for the CDR3 is TGTGCCAGCAGTGTAAGCGGGTCAGACACTTCTAGCACAGATACGCAGTATTTT. Translating it yields CASSVSGSDTSSTDTQYF. V usage is TRBV2 and J usage is TRBJ2-3; maybe TRBD2 (6 bases). Germline V CDR1 and CDR2: SNHLY, FYNNEI. This CDR3 contains 18 residues. Trimming removed 4 bases from V and 0 bases from J, with 20 bases in between.

Details on this clone: At the DNA level, this CDR3 is encoded by other sequences in the same sample as well. The chain links TRBV11-2 to TRBJ2-7, with D possibly TRBD1 on 5 matching bases. Trimming took off 1 base at V and 3 bases at J, with 7 bases between the two ends. Germline-derived CDR1 and CDR2 are SGHAT and FQNNGV. This CDR3 comprises 13 residues. The CDR3 region is CASSLGTGYEQYF. The DNA for the CDR3 is TGTGCCAGCAGCTTAGGAACAGGCTACGAGCAGTACTTC.

As concerns this clone: The sample holds other DNA sequences that translate to the same CDR3. CDR3 nucleotides: TGTGCCAGCAGCGTAGGACTAGCTAGCACAGATACGCAGTATTTT. It translates to CASSVGLASTDTQYF. The V call is TRBV9, the J call TRBJ2-3, with 7 bases aligning to TRBD2. The germline gives CDR1 SGDLS, CDR2 YYNGEE. V shed 0 bases, J shed 0 bases, and the junction held 1 base outside the gene matches. The CDR3 length is 15 residues.

Comment on this clone: Just one base apart from a much larger clone, this may be a read error. The chain employs TRBV28 and TRBJ1-1; the D gene is possibly TRBD1 (5 bases). Trimming took off 2 bases at V and 4 bases at J, with 5 bases between the two ends. The CDR3 spans 12 residues. Germline V gene lookup returns CDR1 MDHEN and CDR2 SYDVKM. The CDR3 DNA follows: TGTGCCAGCAGTTTAGGGACCACTGAAGCTTTCTTT. Protein sequence: CASSLGTTEAFF.

This sequence joins TRBV5-6 and TRBJ2-1; perhaps TRBD1 as D (6 bases). Trimming stripped 0 bases from V and 2 bases from J, with 12 bases between. Per germline, CDR1 SGHDT and CDR2 YYEEEE. The CDR3 is made up of 16 amino acids. As DNA, the CDR3 is TGTGCCAGCAGCTTGGACCAGGGGACCCCCTACAATGAGCAGTTCTTC. It yields the protein CASSLDQGTPYNEQFF.

The J gene is TRBJ1-2, the V gene TRBV13; 9 bases line up with TRBD1. In germline, CDR1 is PRHDT, CDR2 FYEKMQ (reference sequence). The trim removed 5 bases at V and 8 bases at J, leaving 9 bases unmatched. This CDR3 is built from 14 residues. This CDR3 reads CASSTLQGAEGYTF. CDR3 nucleotide sequence: TGTGCCAGCAGCACCCTACAGGGGGCGGAGGGCTACACCTTC.

Points on this clone: Other nucleotide sequences from this sample produce the same CDR3. The rearrangement joins TRBV27 to TRBJ2-3, with D perhaps TRBD1 or TRBD2 (5 bases each). CDR3 length: 14 amino acids. Trimming cost V 8 bases and J 6 bases, with 18 bases left between them. Germline CDR1 reads MNHEY; CDR2 reads SMNVEV (reference sequence). The CDR3 bases are TGTGCCAGCTCGCTAGCAGGGAGTACGGATACGCAGTATTTT. This translates into CASSLAGSTDTQYF.

The chain recombines TRBV4-1 with TRBJ1-2, with D possibly matching TRBD1 (6 bases). V lost 1 base, J lost 6 bases, and 24 bases lay in between. CDR1 and CDR2 (germline): MGHRA, YSYEKL. The CDR3 consists of 18 residues. The CDR3 loop reads CASSQGPTGSDQEDGYTF. The CDR3 DNA reads as TGCGCCAGCAGCCAAGGTCCAACAGGGAGTGATCAAGAGGATGGCTACACCTTC.

CDR3 in amino acids: CASSLTTGLTSYEQYF. In DNA form, the CDR3 reads TGTGCCAGCAGTTTGACGACAGGGTTGACGTCCTACGAGCAGTACTTC. The rearrangement links TRBV27 to TRBJ2-7, with TRBD1 matching over 7 bases. Germline CDR1 is MNHEY and CDR2 is SMNVEV (reference sequence). The CDR3 loop spans 16 amino acids. V was clipped by 3 bases and J by 1 base; unmatched bases: 9.

This chain joins TRBV9 and TRBJ1-2; D gene uncertain. Deletions cut 7 bases from V and 4 bases from J, with 11 bases between. Germline CDR1 reads SGDLS; CDR2 reads YYNGEE. The CDR3 runs to 12 residues. This CDR3 is CASFTGGYGYTF. CDR3 DNA sequence: TGTGCCAGCTTCACGGGCGGCTATGGCTACACCTTC.

The chain employs TRBV5-6 and TRBJ2-5; D remains unclear. The end of the DNA fits TRBJ2-7 better, so the J call may be wrong. Germline loops: CDR1 SGHDT, CDR2 YYEEEE. CDR3 length: 13 amino acids. CDR3 in amino acids: CASSLGRAYEQYF. CDR3 DNA: TGTGCCAGCAGCTTGGGCAGAGCCTACGAGCAGTACTTC.

This rearrangement joins TRBV4-1 to TRBJ2-7, with a weak D call TRBD2 (5 bases). V gave up 0 bases and J gave up 4 bases, with 13 bases separating them. Germline CDR1 and CDR2: MGHRA and YSYEKL. The CDR3 is 15 residues long. CDR3 sequence reads: CASSQDRVGEYEQYF. CDR3 DNA sequence: TGCGCCAGCAGCCAAGATCGGGTGGGAGAGTACGAGCAGTACTTC.

V and J are TRBV19 and TRBJ2-7; the D gene is possibly TRBD1 (6 bases). This CDR3 contains 14 residues. V was clipped by 5 bases and J by 5 bases, with 16 bases between them. The germline gives CDR1 LNHDA, CDR2 SQIVND (reference sequence). The CDR3 region has the DNA TGTGCCAGTAGTGTCACAGGGTCCTGGGACGAGCAGTACTTC. Translated: CASSVTGSWDEQYF. Complete variable domain (other parts from reference TRBV19 and TRBJ2-7): DGGITQSPKYLFRKEGQNVTLSCEQNLNHDAMYWYRQDPGQGLRLIYYSQIVNDFQKGDIAEGYSVSREKKESFPLTVTSAQKNPTAFYLCASSVTGSWDEQYFGPGTRLTVT.

V is TRBV4-3 and J is TRBJ2-2; no definite D call. Germline V CDR1 and CDR2: LGHNA, YSLEER. Trimming stripped 4 bases from V and 0 bases from J, with 9 bases between. This CDR3 has 15 residues. As DNA, the CDR3 is TGCGCCAGCAGCCCCGAACGGGCGAACACCGGGGAGCTGTTTTTT. Translation: CASSPERANTGELFF.